This T cell receptor (beta chain) was obtained from a study of cytomegalovirus exposure and HLA in healthy donors. Study results and caveats: For most TCR beta V segments, an earlier analysis put the productive rate at about 87% or about 30% of the time.

This clone was found once. Its antigen remains unidentified. The PCR employed 60 Vbeta primers together with 13 Jbeta primers. Libraries were prepared by immunoSEQ multiplex PCR; TCRdb keeps only in-frame clonotypes and omits some of them. The sample contains about 78,000 clones, around 70% of which appear only once. This TCR was recovered from a woman in her thirties or forties in good health and CMV-seropositive. The source material was PBMCs.

CDR3 amino acids: CASSRTGTGMGGELFF. CDR3 coding DNA: TGTGCCAGTAGTCGGACCGGGACAGGGATGGGCGGGGAGCTGTTTTTT. The chain joins TRBV19 to TRBJ2-2; 9 bases are shared with TRBD1. Germline loops: CDR1 LNHDA, CDR2 SQIVND (reference sequence). With 5 bases clipped from V and 7 bases from J, the junction kept 11 bases outside the gene matches. The CDR3 loop spans 16 amino acids.